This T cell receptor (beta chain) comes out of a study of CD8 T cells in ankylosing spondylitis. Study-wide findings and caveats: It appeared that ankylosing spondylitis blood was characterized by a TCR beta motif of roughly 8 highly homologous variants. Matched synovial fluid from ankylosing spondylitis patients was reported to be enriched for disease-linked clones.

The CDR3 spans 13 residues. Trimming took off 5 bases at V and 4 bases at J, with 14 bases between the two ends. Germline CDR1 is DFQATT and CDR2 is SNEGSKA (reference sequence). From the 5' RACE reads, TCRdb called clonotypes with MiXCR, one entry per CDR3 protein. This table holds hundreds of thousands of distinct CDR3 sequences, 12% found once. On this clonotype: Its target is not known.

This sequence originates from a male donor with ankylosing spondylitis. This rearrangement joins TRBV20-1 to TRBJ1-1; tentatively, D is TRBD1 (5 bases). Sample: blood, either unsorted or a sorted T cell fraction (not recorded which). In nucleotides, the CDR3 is TGCAGTGCTGCCGGAGGGGTAGGCACTGAAGCTTTCTTT. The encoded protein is CSAAGGVGTEAFF.